This TCR beta chain was profiled in a study of molecular identifiers for immune sequencing clone quantification. Methods described previously, with TCR primers listed, were used for bulk TCR libraries. MiXCR, applied by TCRdb to the PCR reads, yields one record per CDR3 protein. Here the sample spans under 600,000 distinct CDR3 sequences, about a fifth being singletons. Germline V lookup: CDR1 SQVTM, CDR2 ANQGSEA. V lost 3 bases, J lost 0 bases, and 21 bases lay in between. The CDR3 length is 18 residues. Libraries from naive CD8 cells were generated from about 20,000 to 1,000,000 sorted cells (with 10%, 30% or 50% RNA).

This rearrangement joins TRBV29-1 to TRBJ2-1, with D unclear. The sequenced sample was naive CD8+ T cells from blood, with Jurkat cell RNA spiked in. Subset denoted: FACS-sorted CD8+CD4-CCR7+CD45RA+ naive T cells. The receptor comes from a human donor in good health. Some libraries in this study had Jurkat cell RNA spiked in. The CDR3 DNA reads TGCAGCGTTGAGGGCGAGATACGTCTTTCCATCTCCTACAATGAGCAGTTCTTC. Translated, it gives CSVEGEIRLSISYNEQFF.